The next 23 T cell receptor beta chains were all read from a single sample in a study of blood T cell repertoires in COVID-19. Repertoires were generated with immunoSEQ multiplex PCR, while TCRdb's copy carries only in-frame clones and drops some. This sample has about 60,000 clones, with approximately 86% found just once. Sequenced sample: peripheral blood. These receptors were collected from a woman aged 80 or over with active COVID-19.

The chain recombines TRBV24-1 with TRBJ1-2, with D unresolved. The length of the CDR3 is 12 residues. Trimming left V 4 bases short and J 8 bases short, with 10 bases between. Per germline, CDR1 KGHDR and CDR2 SFDVKD. CDR3 region: CATSEPERGYTF. In DNA, the CDR3 is TGTGCCACCAGTGAACCAGAGAGGGGCTACACCTTC.

The V call is TRBV3-1 (or the pseudogene TRBV3-2), the J call TRBJ1-4; 7 bases are a match to TRBD1. The CDR3 totals 15 residues. V was clipped by 4 bases and J by 8 bases; unmatched bases: 10. Per the germline V gene, CDR1 is LGHDT and CDR2 is YNNKEL (reference sequence). CDR3 nucleotides: TGTGCCAGCAGCCCCCAGACAGGGTGGGAGGAAAAACTGTTTTTT. It yields the protein CASSPQTGWEEKLFF.

The genes are TRBV11-2 and TRBJ2-3, with 10 bases lining up with TRBD2. Germline CDR1 SGHAT, CDR2 FQNNGV. V shed 0 bases and J 5 bases; nucleotides not matched to a gene: 8. CDR3 length: 17 amino acids. CDR3 coding DNA: TGTGCCAGCAGCTTAGATCGTATAGCGGGGGGAGGAGATACGCAGTATTTT. Translation gives CASSLDRIAGGGDTQYF. Full variable domain (outside the CDR3, taken from reference TRBV11-2 and TRBJ2-3): EAGVAQSPRYKIIEKRQSVAFWCNPISGHATLYWYQQILGQGPKLLIQFQNNGVVDDSQLPKDRFSAERLKGVDSTLKIQPAKLEDSAVYLCASSLDRIAGGGDTQYFGPGTRLTVL.

The chain carries TRBV13 and TRBJ2-1; no clear D. This CDR3 region has 14 residues. V was cut by 7 bases and J by 7 bases, with 17 bases left in between. Per germline, CDR1 PRHDT and CDR2 FYEKMQ (reference sequence). The CDR3 DNA reads as TGTGCCAGCACCCCCCGGGTAGCTCTTAATGAGCAGTTCTTC. It specifies CASTPRVALNEQFF.

The V and J genes are TRBV15 and TRBJ2-3, with a tentative D call TRBD2 (6 bases). Germline lookup yields CDR1 LNHNV and CDR2 YYDKDF (reference sequence). V lost 0 bases, J lost 0 bases, and 19 bases lay in between. CDR3 length: 19 amino acids. This CDR3 is CATSRDRGWGERSTDTQYF. The CDR3 bases are TGTGCCACCAGCAGAGATAGGGGCTGGGGGGAACGGAGCACAGATACGCAGTATTTT.

The chain joins TRBV10-2 to TRBJ2-7; D is perhaps TRBD2 (6 bases). The length of the CDR3 is 15 residues. The germline V gene has CDR1 WSHSY and CDR2 SAAADI. Trimming pared 6 bases from V and 0 bases from J, leaving 15 bases between. The CDR3, as DNA: TGCGCCAGCAGAGAAGAGCGGGCCCTCTCCTACGAGCAGTACTTC. Its protein is CASREERALSYEQYF.

The chain combines TRBV4-1 with TRBJ2-3, with 13 nucleotides matching TRBD2. This CDR3 is built from 20 residues. Germline CDR1 is MGHRA and CDR2 is YSYEKL. After removal of 0 bases from V and 0 bases from J, the junction contained 9 bases not matched to a gene. The CDR3 region is CASSQDTGLAGSPSTDTQYF. CDR3 bases: TGCGCCAGCAGCCAAGATACGGGACTAGCGGGGTCTCCTAGCACAGATACGCAGTATTTT.

V is TRBV19 and J is TRBJ2-4; 9 bases are a match to TRBD1. Germline CDR1 LNHDA, CDR2 SQIVND (reference sequence). The CDR3 has 13 amino acids. The J segment lost 1 base and the V segment lost 8 bases, leaving 0 bases of the junction unmatched. The CDR3 protein is CASGTGAKNIQYF. For the CDR3, the DNA is TGTGCCAGTGGGACAGGGGCCAAAAACATTCAGTACTTC.

The chain links TRBV28 to TRBJ1-1; D not resolved. CDR1 is MDHEN and CDR2 is SYDVKM in the germline V gene. Deletions cut 1 base from V and 0 bases from J, with 9 bases between. CDR3 size: 15 residues. The DNA for the CDR3 is TGTGCCAGCAGTTTATTTGCCAGCGTGAACACTGAAGCTTTCTTT. Its protein product is CASSLFASVNTEAFF.

V usage is TRBV11-2 and J usage is TRBJ2-7, with 11 bases aligning to TRBD2. V lost 3 bases, J lost 1 base, and 2 bases stayed unmatched. This CDR3 comprises 15 residues. Germline V gene data show CDR1 as SGHAT and CDR2 as FQNNGV. The CDR3 DNA follows: TGTGCCAGCAGCTTGACTAGCGGGGATTCCTACGAGCAGTACTTC. Translated, it gives CASSLTSGDSYEQYF.

This chain connects TRBV3-1 (or the pseudogene TRBV3-2) to TRBJ1-5; the match to TRBD1 covers 7 bases. This CDR3 has 16 amino acids. J gave up 2 bases and V 0 bases, and 4 bases lay outside the gene matches. CDR1 and CDR2 (germline): LGHDT, YNNKEL (reference sequence). As DNA, the CDR3 is TGTGCCAGCAGCCAAGAGCGGACAGGCCGCAATCAGCCCCAGCATTTT. As protein: CASSQERTGRNQPQHF.

This chain uses TRBV3-1 (or the pseudogene TRBV3-2) with TRBJ2-7, with a weak D call TRBD1 (6 bases). Trimming took 4 bases from V and 6 from J, leaving 13 bases between them. The CDR3 has 13 amino acids. The germline V gene encodes CDR1 LGHDT and CDR2 YNNKEL (reference sequence). CDR3 region: CASSLRARGEQYF. The CDR3 nucleotides read TGTGCCAGCAGCCTCAGGGCCAGGGGCGAGCAGTACTTC.

The gene calls are TRBV11-2 and TRBJ1-1; D unclear. V was cut by 6 bases and J by 1 base, with 12 bases left in between. CDR1 is SGHAT, CDR2 FQNNGV, per germline. This CDR3 contains 14 residues. The CDR3 DNA is TGTGCCAGCAGTTCAACCCGGGGGAACACTGAAGCTTTCTTT. This translates into CASSSTRGNTEAFF.

The V gene is TRBV4-2, the J gene TRBJ1-1; D unclear. The CDR3 totals 14 residues. The V end lost 5 bases, the J end lost 2 bases, and 12 bases lay between the germline ends. Germline V gene lookup returns CDR1 LGHNA and CDR2 YNFKEQ. CDR3 sequence reads: CASSSLASNTEAFF. The CDR3 DNA reads as TGTGCCAGCAGCTCCCTGGCCTCTAACACTGAAGCTTTCTTT.

The V call is TRBV4-3, the J call TRBJ1-1; 8 bases fit TRBD1. CDR3 size: 14 residues. Germline V lookup: CDR1 LGHNA, CDR2 YSLEER. After removal of 4 bases from V and 2 bases from J, the junction contained 3 bases not matched to a gene. The CDR3 protein is CASSLGQGNTEAFF. CDR3 coding DNA: TGCGCCAGCAGCCTCGGACAGGGCAACACTGAAGCTTTCTTT.

This clone was seen a handful of times. The rearrangement links TRBV4-2 to TRBJ2-5; D is unclear. Trimming removed 0 bases from V and 3 bases from J, with 2 bases in between. Per the germline V gene, CDR1 is LGHNA and CDR2 is YNFKEQ. The CDR3 is 12 amino acids. The CDR3 DNA sequence: TGTGCCAGCAGCCAAGACAAAGAGACCCAGTACTTC. Translating gives CASSQDKETQYF.

V usage is TRBV4-1 and J usage is TRBJ1-5; D is uncertain. Trimming pared 4 bases from V and 0 bases from J, leaving 10 bases between. CDR3 length: 15 residues. Germline CDR1 reads MGHRA; CDR2 reads YSYEKL. The CDR3 DNA sequence: TGCGCCAGCAGCCTACTGGGCATTAGCAATCAGCCCCAGCATTTT. Protein product: CASSLLGISNQPQHF.

V usage is TRBV5-5 and J usage is TRBJ1-5, with a tentative D call TRBD1 (5 bases). Germline V lookup: CDR1 SGHKS, CDR2 YYEKEE (reference sequence). The CDR3 runs to 15 residues. V was trimmed by 0 bases and J by 5 bases, leaving 12 bases between them. In DNA form, the CDR3 reads TGTGCCAGCAGCTTGGTATCAGGGTGGGATCAGCCCCAGCATTTT. This encodes CASSLVSGWDQPQHF.

V and J are TRBV15 and TRBJ2-3; D gene ambiguous. V gave up 3 bases and J gave up 4 bases, with 11 bases separating them. The CDR3 totals 14 residues. Germline assignment: CDR1 LNHNV and CDR2 YYDKDF (reference sequence). The CDR3 protein is CATSSMSAADTQYF. Here the CDR3 DNA reads TGTGCCACCAGCAGTATGAGCGCCGCAGATACGCAGTATTTT.

The V and J genes are TRBV5-5 and TRBJ2-5, with D hard to call. V was clipped by 0 bases and J by 2 bases, with 11 bases between them. There are 15 residues in the CDR3. Germline V gives CDR1 SGHKS, CDR2 YYEKEE (reference sequence). The CDR3 is CASSLGPTLQETQYF. The CDR3 DNA sequence: TGTGCCAGCAGCTTGGGGCCCACGCTGCAAGAGACCCAGTACTTC.

The rearrangement joins TRBV5-4 to TRBJ1-6; 8 positions agree with TRBD1. From germline, CDR1 is SGHNT and CDR2 YYREEE (reference sequence). Germline trimming cut 1 base from V and 9 bases from J; bases unmatched to any gene: 3. The CDR3 spans 14 residues. CDR3 residues: CASSLQGASSPLHF. CDR3 DNA: TGTGCCAGCAGCTTGCAGGGGGCGAGTTCACCCCTCCACTTT.

This chain connects TRBV4-1 to TRBJ2-5, with 7 bases identical to TRBD1. Germline-derived CDR1 and CDR2 are MGHRA and YSYEKL. The CDR3 contains 16 residues. With V trimmed by 4 bases and J by 2 bases, 10 bases remained unmatched. The CDR3 DNA reads TGCGCCAGCAGCCGTTATGGGACAGCGAATCAAGAGACCCAGTACTTC. It specifies CASSRYGTANQETQYF.

CDR3 DNA: TGTGCCAGCAGCTTATCACAGGGGGCGAACACTGAAGCTTTCTTT. As protein: CASSLSQGANTEAFF. V is TRBV7-8 and J is TRBJ1-1; 9 nucleotides agree with TRBD1. J gave up 1 base and V 2 bases, and 2 bases lay outside the gene matches. The germline CDR1 and CDR2 sequences are SGHVS and FQNEAQ. This CDR3 contains 15 residues.